This record concerns one TCR beta chain sequence. Its antigen remains undetermined. No base-level quality is on record; no much larger clone is a single base apart. In the germline V gene (reference sequence), CDR1 corresponds to GTSNPN and CDR2 to SVGIG. The CDR3 holds 15 amino acids from the cysteine to the phenylalanine. Here the CDR3 DNA is all that survives: 45 bases in frame from base 1. Trimming accounts for 2 bases at V and 3 bases at J, while the number of junction bases matched to no gene is 6. TCRbeta CDR3 regions were amplified from genomic DNA by means of the immunoSEQ Assay, a bias-controlled multiplex PCR. The authors' pipeline ran thus. The number of nucleated cells in each sample was estimated by amplification of reference gene primers within the assay. Sequence reads were collapsed and filtered to measure the absolute abundance of every unique TCRbeta CDR3 rearrangement. Productive Simpson clonality was computed per sample as the square root of Simpson's diversity index over productive rearrangements. Sourced from immuneACCESS, this table was stored by TCRdb with only in-frame sequences that have V and J called. A share of the clones is absent; for the studies checked, an unresolved V gene accounts for under half, and the remainder has no known explanation. From that table come the V and J calls and clone size; the DNA was used to work out D and trimming. This sample has about 270,000 clones in its table, and 88% of those were observed once. The ten largest make up about 3% of the sample.

In the prospective study, participants were roughly 18 to 95 years old, resided in about two dozen geographic areas of the United States, and were enrolled through a virtual design. In the prospective study, cohorts were assigned on the basis of participant-reported clinical history obtained from a screening survey and a study questionnaire. Recovered participants in ImmuneRACE Cohort 3 were defined as having two consecutive negative NP/OP PCR tests, clearance from a healthcare professional, or resolution of symptoms. In the prospective study, whole blood, serum and a nasopharyngeal or oropharyngeal swab were collected from each participant by mobile phlebotomists. Additional blood draws and questionnaires over an approximately 2-month period could optionally be provided by prospective study participants. Prospective study blood samples were shipped either frozen or at room temperature before DNA extraction.

The entry originates in a study of blood T cell repertoires in COVID-19 (dated by TCRdb to the early 2020s). Looking at the study overall: Collaborator samples came from the United States, Italy and Spain and covered acute and convalescent phases of COVID-19. Samples were obtained from the ongoing ImmuneRACE study (first 160 participants) and from about 1,300 subjects provided by 6 global collaborators. Where HLA class I and class II types were available, the types were taken from metadata supplied by the sample provider, not from assay-based typing. Sample metadata almost always included a de-identified subject ID, COVID-19 status, age in years and sex. A freely available public database, intended as a resource for researchers studying the immune response to SARS-CoV-2, is where the repertoires were released. The material from the prospective study consisted of cDNA or gDNA derived from T cells, B-cell-depleted T cells, or PBMCs. Deeply sampled blood TCRbeta repertoires from subjects exposed to, actively infected with, or recovered from COVID-19 were included in the dataset. General study outcomes and caveats: Clinical and demographic metadata were provided uncurated, with the amount varying by source and participant.

The specimen was PBMCs or T cells enriched from blood (not recorded which). Recombination linked TRBV30 to TRBJ1-5, with TRBD1 matching 8 junction bases. This sequence was found in a woman in her fifties or sixties who had recovered from COVID-19. The nucleotide sequence reads as follows: TGTGCCTGGAGTAGGGGCAGGGGGCACAATCAGCCCCAGCATTTT. Its protein is CAWSRGRGHNQPQHF.